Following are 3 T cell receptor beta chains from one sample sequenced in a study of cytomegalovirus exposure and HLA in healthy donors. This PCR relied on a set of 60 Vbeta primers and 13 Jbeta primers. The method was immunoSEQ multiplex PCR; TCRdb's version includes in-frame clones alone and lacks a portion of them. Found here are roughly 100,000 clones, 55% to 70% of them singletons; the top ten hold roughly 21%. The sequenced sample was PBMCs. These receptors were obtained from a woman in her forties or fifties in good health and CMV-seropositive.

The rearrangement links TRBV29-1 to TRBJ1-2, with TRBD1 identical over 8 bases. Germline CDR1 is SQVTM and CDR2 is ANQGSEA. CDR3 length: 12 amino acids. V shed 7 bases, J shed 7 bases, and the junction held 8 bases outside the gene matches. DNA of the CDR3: TGCAGCGCAGGGACAGGCAAAGGTGGCTACACCTTC. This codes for CSAGTGKGGYTF.

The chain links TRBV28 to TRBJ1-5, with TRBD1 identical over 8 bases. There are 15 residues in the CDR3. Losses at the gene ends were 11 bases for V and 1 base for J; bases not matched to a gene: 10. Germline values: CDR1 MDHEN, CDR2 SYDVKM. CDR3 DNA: TGTGCCGGAAGAACAGGGGGGATCAGCAATCAGCCCCAGCATTTT. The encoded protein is CAGRTGGISNQPQHF.

In DNA form, the CDR3 reads TGTGCCACCTCCATGGCCCAAGAGACCCAGTACTTC. Encoded protein: CATSMAQETQYF. This chain connects TRBV18 to TRBJ2-5; no clear D gene. The CDR3 extends over 12 amino acids. Germline values: CDR1 KGHSH, CDR2 LQKENI. The V gene lost 10 bases and the J gene lost 1 base, with 10 bases spanning the gap.